The 5 T cell receptor beta chains in this list originate from one sample, sequenced in a study of shared clonotypes between healthy human individuals. Assay: immunoSEQ multiplex PCR; the TCRdb copy retains only in-frame clones and omits some. The sample lists about 520,000 clones, around 85% occurring once. The sample consisted of PBMCs. These receptors originate from a woman in her forties in good health. Some clones in this sample may be carry-over from other donors' samples.

This clone was detected many times. The rearrangement uses TRBV15 and TRBJ2-7, with 9 bases aligning to TRBD1. CDR1 is LNHNV and CDR2 is YYDKDF in the germline V gene (reference sequence). Losses at the gene ends were 3 bases for V and 2 bases for J; bases not matched to a gene: 2. This CDR3 has 14 residues. The CDR3 DNA reads as TGTGCCACCAGCAGCGGGACAGGGACCTACGAGCAGTACTTC. This sequence encodes CATSSGTGTYEQYF.

The chain uses TRBV7-9 and TRBJ2-7, with D perhaps being TRBD1 or TRBD2 (6 bases each). Germline CDR1 is SEHNR and CDR2 is FQNEAQ (reference sequence). V was clipped by 3 bases and J by 4 bases, with 19 bases between them. This CDR3 is 16 amino acids long. The CDR3 nucleotides read TGTGCCAGCAGCTTCAACCCTAAGGCGGGGACATACGAGCAGTACTTC. Translated, it gives CASSFNPKAGTYEQYF. Using reference TRBV7-9 and TRBJ2-7 for the parts outside the CDR3, the full variable domain is DTGVSQNPRHKITKRGQNVTFRCDPISEHNRLYWYRQTLGQGPEFLTYFQNEAQLEKSRLLSDRFSAERPKGSFSTLEIQRTEQGDSAMYLCASSFNPKAGTYEQYFGPGTRLTVT.

V and J are TRBV28 and TRBJ1-4; D is perhaps TRBD1 (5 bases). This CDR3 is built from 15 residues. V was trimmed by 2 bases and J by 5 bases, leaving 12 bases between them. Germline V CDR1 and CDR2: MDHEN, SYDVKM. DNA for the CDR3: TGTGCCAGCAGTTTAGCCGGGGACTTCAATGAAAAACTGTTTTTT. Amino acids: CASSLAGDFNEKLFF.

This clone was detected once. This likely stems from a read error, as it lies one base from a far larger clone. V and J are TRBV25-1 and TRBJ2-2; 9 nucleotides line up with TRBD1. V lost 8 bases to trimming and J lost 1 base; unmatched junction nucleotides: 2. Germline V gene sequence: CDR1 MGHDK, CDR2 SYGVNS. This CDR3 contains 14 residues. CDR3 sequence reads: CASGDRVNTGELFF. The CDR3 DNA reads TGTGCCAGCGGGGACAGGGTGAACACCGGGGAGCTGTTTTTT.

This chain uses TRBV10-3 with TRBJ2-5; 10 bases are a match to TRBD1. CDR1 and CDR2 (germline): ENHRY, SYGVKD. J was trimmed by 4 bases and V by 8 bases; bases with no gene match: 7. This CDR3 comprises 14 residues. The CDR3 region has the DNA TGTGCCATCGGGGACCGGGACAGGGGAGAGACCCAGTACTTC. Translation gives CAIGDRDRGETQYF.